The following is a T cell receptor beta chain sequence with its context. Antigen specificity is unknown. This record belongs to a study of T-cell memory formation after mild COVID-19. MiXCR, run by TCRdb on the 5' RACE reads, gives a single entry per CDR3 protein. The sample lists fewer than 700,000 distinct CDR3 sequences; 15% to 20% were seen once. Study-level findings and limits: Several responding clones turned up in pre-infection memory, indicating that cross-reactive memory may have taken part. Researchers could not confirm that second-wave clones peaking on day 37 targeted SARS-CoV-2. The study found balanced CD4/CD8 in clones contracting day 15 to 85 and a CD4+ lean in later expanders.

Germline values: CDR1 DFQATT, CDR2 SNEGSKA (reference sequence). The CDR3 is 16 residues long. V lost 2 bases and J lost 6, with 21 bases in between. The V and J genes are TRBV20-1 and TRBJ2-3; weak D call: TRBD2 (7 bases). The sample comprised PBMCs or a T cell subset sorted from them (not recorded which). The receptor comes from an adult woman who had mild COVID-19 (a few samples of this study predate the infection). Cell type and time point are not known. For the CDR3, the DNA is TGCAGTGCTAGAAGCCCTAGCGGCATAAGGGGGGATACGCAGTATTTT. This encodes CSARSPSGIRGDTQYF.